A selection of T cell receptor beta chains follows, all from one sample in a study of CD8+CD57+ T cells in acquired aplastic anemia. MiXCR, applied by TCRdb to the reads, yields one record per CDR3 protein. The table lists about 240,000 distinct CDR3 sequences, 47% of them singletons. The material sequenced was sorted CD4+, CD8+, or CD8+CD57+ T cells (not recorded which) from PBMCs. These TCRs come from a human donor with aplastic anemia. Each CDR3 is given without its conserved first and last residue. D genes are given only for firm matches.

J gene | V gene | D gene | CDR3 protein
TRBJ1-1 | TRBV5-1 | . | ASRPVGSQVDTEAF
TRBJ1-5 | TRBV2 | . | ASSDLGGPQH
TRBJ2-3 | TRBV2 | . | ASMGFGTDTQY
TRBJ1-1 | TRBV28 | . | ASRDSFSGMDTEAF
TRBJ2-7 | TRBV7-9 | . | ASSLALWGEQY
TRBJ1-4 | TRBV5-1 | . | ASSWDPNEKLF
TRBJ1-3 | TRBV2 | . | ASSQGLAGNTIY
TRBJ2-3 | TRBV7-9 | . | ASSSPTRGDTQY
TRBJ2-5 | TRBV20-1 | . | SARDGGTEQETQY
TRBJ2-3 | TRBV9 | . | ASSVEGGGSTDTQY
TRBJ1-1 | TRBV2 | . | ASSGGGRVSAEAF
TRBJ1-6 | TRBV5-1 | TRBD1 | ASAQGRGNSPLH
TRBJ1-2 | TRBV7-3 | . | ASSLDSLLNYGYT
TRBJ1-6 | TRBV5-1 | . | ASSLVGDSLH
TRBJ1-6 | TRBV25-1 | TRBD1 | ASSATGTGSSYNSPLH
TRBJ1-1 | TRBV15 | . | ATSRDRIGEAF
TRBJ2-7 | TRBV4-3 | . | ASSQTPGYEQY
TRBJ2-7 | TRBV6-5 | . | ASSYGGNEQY
TRBJ1-2 | TRBV29-1 | . | SVGDGGDYGYT
TRBJ2-7 | TRBV19 | . | ASSIAGQY
TRBJ2-7 | TRBV20-1 | . | SASWQGREQY
TRBJ2-5 | TRBV20-1 | . | SAPSVGEETQY
TRBJ2-1 | TRBV12-3/TRBV12-4 | TRBD2 | ASSLGTSYEQF
TRBJ1-1 | TRBV15 | . | ATSSAQFEAF
TRBJ2-4 | TRBV20-1 | . | SARKGAKNIQY
TRBJ2-7 | TRBV27 | TRBD2 | ASSLRREGLEQY
TRBJ2-1 | TRBV20-1 | . | SAVRDNEQF
TRBJ1-1 | TRBV7-6 | TRBD1 | ASSLAGGQNTEAF
TRBJ2-2 | TRBV9 | . | ASSVDWDGELF
TRBJ1-5 | TRBV29-1 | . | SVGSGQSQPQH
TRBJ1-1 | TRBV19 | . | ASSYRVSEAF
TRBJ1-1 | TRBV25-1 | . | ASSESAPGTEAF
TRBJ1-2 | TRBV9 | . | ASSVNIKNGYT